One sample yielded the 31 T cell receptor beta chains listed below, sequenced in a study of shared clonotypes between healthy human individuals. The protocol was immunoSEQ multiplex PCR, while the TCRdb copy is restricted to in-frame clones and leaves out a portion. The sample contains about 2.2 million clones, 85% to 95% of which appear only once. Naive CD8 cells lacked CD45RO and underwent positive selection for CCR7, leaving out terminally differentiated effector memory CD45RA+ cells. Sequenced sample: naive CD8+ T cells from PBMCs. The source of these receptors is a man younger than 35 in good health. Some clones in this sample may be carry-over from other donors' samples.

This clone has only one observation. The chain is built from TRBV4-3 and TRBJ2-7, with 7 bases identical to TRBD1. V shed 4 bases and J 2 bases; nucleotides not matched to a gene: 11. Germline values: CDR1 LGHNA, CDR2 YSLEER. The CDR3 runs to 16 residues. CDR3 in amino acids: CASSLTLGQPTYEQYF. CDR3 in DNA: TGCGCCAGCAGCCTAACCCTGGGACAGCCGACCTACGAGCAGTACTTC.

The J gene is TRBJ1-1, the V gene TRBV19; D remains ambiguous. This CDR3 has 14 amino acids. Between the trimmed V and J ends, which lost 8 bases and 1 base, there was a span of 14 bases. Germline CDR1 reads LNHDA; CDR2 reads SQIVND (reference sequence). CDR3 sequence reads: CASGEAVENTEAFF. As DNA, the CDR3 is TGTGCCAGTGGAGAGGCCGTGGAGAACACTGAAGCTTTCTTT.

This chain joins TRBV27 and TRBJ2-7; 9 bases are a match to TRBD2. This CDR3 has 18 residues. V trimming: 2 bases; J trimming: 0 bases; junction bases outside the gene matches: 11. Germline CDR1 is MNHEY and CDR2 is SMNVEV (reference sequence). The CDR3 coding sequence is TGTGCCAGCAGTTTACTAACTCCGACTAGCGGCTTCTCCTACGAGCAGTACTTC. The encoded protein is CASSLLTPTSGFSYEQYF.

The V and J genes are TRBV10-1 and TRBJ2-5; D is possibly TRBD1 or TRBD2 (5 bases each). The ends were cut back, 7 bases at V and 11 bases at J, with 11 bases in the middle. The CDR3 extends over 10 amino acids. Looked up from germline, CDR1 is WNHNN and CDR2 is SYGVQD (reference sequence). The CDR3 here is CASTGTEQYF. CDR3 nucleotides: TGCGCCAGCACAGGGACGGAGCAGTACTTC.

V is TRBV6-6 and J is TRBJ1-5, with 9 positions matching TRBD1. This CDR3 has 14 amino acids. Germline V gene lookup returns CDR1 MNHNY and CDR2 SVGAGI (reference sequence). V was clipped by 6 bases and J by 9 bases; unmatched bases: 9. In nucleotides, the CDR3 is TGTGCCAGCAGCTCAGGACAGGGGTTTTGGCCCCAGCATTTT. It is translated as CASSSGQGFWPQHF.

This chain links TRBV5-1 with TRBJ1-3; 10 bases align to TRBD1. Germline assignment: CDR1 SGHRS and CDR2 YFSETQ. The CDR3 length is 18 residues. J was trimmed by 2 bases and V by 0 bases; bases with no gene match: 8. This chain's CDR3 is CASSLEPIGQGAGNTIYF. As DNA, the CDR3 is TGCGCCAGCAGCTTGGAACCGATTGGACAGGGGGCTGGAAACACCATATATTTT.

As concerns this clone: Other DNA sequences in the sample encode the same CDR3. The chain has TRBV30 and TRBJ1-2; D remains ambiguous. The V end lost 1 base, the J end lost 4 bases, and 4 bases lay between the germline ends. The germline gives CDR1 GTSNPN, CDR2 SVGIG (reference sequence). This CDR3 has 11 amino acids. The CDR3 DNA reads TGTGCCTGGAGTGGGGCCTATGGCTACACCTTC. This encodes CAWSGAYGYTF.

The chain has TRBV28 and TRBJ2-1; D gene ambiguous. Germline assignment: CDR1 MDHEN and CDR2 SYDVKM. V gave up 1 base and J gave up 0 bases, with 10 bases separating them. This CDR3 is 16 amino acids long. The CDR3 reads CASSLYERSSYNEQFF. The CDR3 nucleotides read TGTGCCAGCAGTTTATATGAGAGGAGCTCCTACAATGAGCAGTTCTTC. The variable domain in full, completed from reference TRBV28 and TRBJ2-1, reads DVKVTQSSRYLVKRTGEKVFLECVQDMDHENMFWYRQDPGLGLRLIYFSYDVKMKEKGDIPEGYSVSREKKERFSLILESASTNQTSMYLCASSLYERSSYNEQFFGPGTRLTVL.

The V call is TRBV9, the J call TRBJ2-5; 8 bases are shared with TRBD1. CDR3 length equals 14 residues. J gave up 5 bases and V 3 bases, and 6 bases lay outside the gene matches. CDR1 and CDR2 from the germline V gene are SGDLS and YYNGEE. Written as DNA, the CDR3 is TGTGCCAGCAGCGACAGGGGGACAGCGGAGACCCAGTACTTC. This sequence encodes CASSDRGTAETQYF.

This clone is a singleton in its sample. This chain uses TRBV28 with TRBJ2-1; 12 nucleotides match TRBD2. The germline gives CDR1 MDHEN, CDR2 SYDVKM. The V gene end was trimmed by 5 bases and the J gene end by 7 bases; junction bases not matched to a gene: 12. The CDR3 length is 17 residues. The CDR3 DNA follows: TGTGCCAGCAGTCCAGGACTAGCGGGGCTCCCTAGAAATGAGCAGTTCTTC. This sequence encodes CASSPGLAGLPRNEQFF.

In DNA form, the CDR3 reads TGCGCCAGCAGCTTGACAGCAGGGTACTCCTACGAGCAGTACTTC. Protein: CASSLTAGYSYEQYF. The chain is built from TRBV5-1 and TRBJ2-7; D is perhaps TRBD1 (5 bases). The CDR3 loop spans 15 amino acids. Germline CDR1 reads SGHRS; CDR2 reads YFSETQ. Trimming left V 1 base short and J 0 bases short, with 11 bases between.

This chain joins TRBV4-2 and TRBJ1-1; 10 nucleotides match TRBD1. This CDR3 is built from 17 residues. Germline V gene data show CDR1 as LGHNA and CDR2 as YNFKEQ. V lost 3 bases and J lost 3; bases outside the gene matches: 10. Here the CDR3 reads CASSHKGQGSWDTEAFF. The CDR3 DNA sequence: TGTGCCAGCAGCCACAAGGGACAGGGGTCTTGGGACACTGAAGCTTTCTTT.

V gene TRBV19 combines with J gene TRBJ2-1, with TRBD2 matching 9 bases. The CDR3 sequence is 14 residues long. Losses at the gene ends were 5 bases for V and 7 bases for J; bases not matched to a gene: 6. CDR1 LNHDA and CDR2 SQIVND come from the germline V gene (reference sequence). The CDR3 region has the DNA TGTGCCAGTAGTTGGGGACTAGCTTTGAATGAGCAGTTCTTC. This codes for CASSWGLALNEQFF.

The CDR3 nucleotides are TGTGCCAGCACGTTCCACCCTAGGGACAGGGCCCCAACTCCCCAAGAGACCCAGTACTTC. It translates to CASTFHPRDRAPTPQETQYF. V usage is TRBV28 and J usage is TRBJ2-5; TRBD1 matches 9 bases. The CDR3 is 20 amino acids. Germline V gene data show CDR1 as MDHEN and CDR2 as SYDVKM. The V gene end was trimmed by 7 bases and the J gene end by 1 base; junction bases not matched to a gene: 22.

This chain uses TRBV7-9 with TRBJ2-7, with 10 nucleotides matching TRBD1. J was trimmed by 10 bases and V by 7 bases; bases with no gene match: 7. Germline V gives CDR1 SEHNR, CDR2 FQNEAQ (reference sequence). The CDR3 contains 12 residues. The CDR3 nucleotides are TGTGCCAGCACCTTGGGGACAGGGGAACAGTACTTC. It is translated as CASTLGTGEQYF.

For the CDR3, the DNA is TGTGCCACCAGCCCACGGACCTACTACTCTGGGGCCAACGTCCTGACTTTC. The encoded protein is CATSPRTYYSGANVLTF. V gene TRBV15 combines with J gene TRBJ2-6, with D unclear. The ends were cut back, 5 bases at V and 0 bases at J, with 14 bases in the middle. The CDR3 consists of 17 residues. Germline V gives CDR1 LNHNV, CDR2 YYDKDF (reference sequence).

V gene TRBV5-4 combines with J gene TRBJ2-2, with 9 bases matching TRBD1. This CDR3 comprises 15 residues. V lost 3 bases and J lost 4; bases outside the gene matches: 4. In germline, CDR1 is SGHNT, CDR2 YYREEE (reference sequence). For the CDR3, the DNA is TGTGCCAGCAGCTCCCGGGACAGGGCCACCGGGGAGCTGTTTTTT. Protein: CASSSRDRATGELFF.

The J gene is TRBJ2-7, the V gene TRBV4-1; 8 positions match TRBD1. Germline assignment: CDR1 MGHRA and CDR2 YSYEKL. The CDR3 loop spans 13 amino acids. The V segment lost 1 base and the J segment 6 bases; nucleotides outside the gene matches: 2. CDR3 residues: CASSQGQGSEQYF. The CDR3 nucleotides read TGCGCCAGCAGCCAAGGACAGGGGTCCGAGCAGTACTTC.

This chain links TRBV10-3 with TRBJ1-3; no clear D. CDR3 length equals 18 residues. From germline, CDR1 is ENHRY and CDR2 SYGVKD. Deletions cut 3 bases from V and 0 bases from J, with 18 bases between. The chain's CDR3 is CAISDLGLVTFSGNTIYF. CDR3 nucleotides: TGTGCCATCAGTGATTTGGGTCTTGTGACCTTCTCTGGAAACACCATATATTTT.

In regard to this clone: The same CDR3 can be traced to other DNA sequences in this sample. The CDR3 region has the DNA TGTGCCAGCAGTTACGCAGGTCAAGCCTACGAGCAGTACTTC. Translating gives CASSYAGQAYEQYF. This chain links TRBV6-6 with TRBJ2-7; D gene uncertain. From germline, CDR1 is MNHNY and CDR2 SVGAGI (reference sequence). Between the trimmed V and J ends, which lost 2 bases and 2 bases, there was a span of 10 bases. The CDR3 runs 14 residues.

The chain recombines TRBV6-1 with TRBJ2-7; D is undetermined. With 3 bases removed from V and 2 bases from J, the gap between germline ends came to 11 bases. The CDR3 runs to 14 residues. Per germline, CDR1 MNHNS and CDR2 SASEGT. Here the CDR3 reads CASSEDPSTYEQYF. Here the CDR3 DNA reads TGTGCCAGCAGTGAGGACCCCTCAACCTACGAGCAGTACTTC.

V usage is TRBV27 and J usage is TRBJ2-7, with 9 bases matching TRBD1. CDR1 and CDR2 (germline): MNHEY, SMNVEV (reference sequence). The CDR3 sequence is 17 residues long. V lost 5 bases, J lost 1 base, and 12 bases stayed unmatched. CDR3 bases: TGTGCCAGCAGTCAACTACTTGACAGGGGGGAATCCTACGAGCAGTACTTC. Encoded protein: CASSQLLDRGESYEQYF.

The chain is built from TRBV19 and TRBJ2-1, with 10 nucleotides matching TRBD2. The V gene's germline CDR1 is LNHDA and CDR2 SQIVND (reference sequence). Unmatched junction bases numbered 4, after V lost 2 bases and J lost 9 bases. The CDR3 is made up of 14 amino acids. The CDR3 loop reads CASSIILAGVEQFF. The CDR3 DNA follows: TGTGCCAGTAGTATAATTCTAGCGGGAGTTGAGCAGTTCTTC.

The chain couples TRBV5-8 to TRBJ2-7; no firm D call. V shed 6 bases and J shed 2 bases, with 15 bases lying between them. CDR1 SGHTS and CDR2 YDEGEE come from the germline V gene. The CDR3 spans 14 residues. The chain's CDR3 is CASTKTGYPYEQYF. The DNA for the CDR3 is TGTGCCAGCACCAAGACCGGGTACCCCTACGAGCAGTACTTC.

About this clone: The sample carries other DNA sequences with the same CDR3. This sequence joins TRBV27 and TRBJ1-1; a possible D gene is TRBD1 (5 bases). The CDR3 loop spans 14 amino acids. Trimming removed 0 bases from V and 0 bases from J, with 5 bases in between. Germline CDR1 MNHEY, CDR2 SMNVEV (reference sequence). CDR3 coding DNA: TGTGCCAGCAGTTTATCAGGGGTGAACACTGAAGCTTTCTTT. Encoded protein: CASSLSGVNTEAFF.

This clone was recorded once. The chain links TRBV4-1 to TRBJ2-7; either TRBD1 or TRBD2 may supply D (5 bases each). The germline V and J ends were trimmed by 4 bases and 7 bases, with 17 bases remaining between them. CDR3 length equals 14 residues. Germline CDR1 is MGHRA and CDR2 is YSYEKL. The CDR3 DNA follows: TGCGCCAGCAGCCCCCGGGACGGCGCTACGGAGCAGTACTTC. It is translated as CASSPRDGATEQYF.

The genes are TRBV6-6 and TRBJ1-1; TRBD1 matches at 9 bases. This CDR3 has 14 residues. Germline trimming cut 6 bases from V and 4 bases from J; bases unmatched to any gene: 6. Germline V gives CDR1 MNHNY, CDR2 SVGAGI (reference sequence). As DNA, the CDR3 is TGTGCCAGCAGCCAAACAGGGGGCTCCACTGAAGCTTTCTTT. It yields the protein CASSQTGGSTEAFF.

This clone was observed a single time. This may stem from a read error, because a much larger clone lies one nucleotide away. This chain links TRBV19 with TRBJ1-1, with D unresolved. The CDR3 contains 12 residues. CDR1 and CDR2 (germline): LNHDA, SQIVND (reference sequence). V lost 5 bases and J lost 1, with 5 bases in between. CDR3: CASSSRNTEAFF. The CDR3 nucleotides are TGTGCCAGTAGTTCTCGGAACACTGAAGCTTTCTTT.

The DNA of the CDR3 is TGTGCCAGCAGCTTAGTCCCCAGGGCTAGATCCTACAATGAGCAGTTCTTC. Its translation: CASSLVPRARSYNEQFF. V gene TRBV7-3 combines with J gene TRBJ2-1, with TRBD1 as a possible D gene (5 bases). This CDR3 spans 17 amino acids. CDR1 is SGHTA, CDR2 FQGTGA, per germline. Trimming stripped 2 bases from V and 1 base from J, with 15 bases between. The variable domain in full, with the rest retrieved from reference TRBV7-3 and TRBJ2-1, is GAGVSQTPSNKVTEKGKYVELRCDPISGHTALYWYRQSLGQGPEFLIYFQGTGAADDSGLPNDRFFAVRPEGSVSTLKIQRTERGDSAVYLCASSLVPRARSYNEQFFGPGTRLTVL.

This chain joins TRBV28 and TRBJ1-1, with a tentative D call TRBD1 (5 bases). The CDR3 is 14 amino acids. The germline V gene encodes CDR1 MDHEN and CDR2 SYDVKM. V shed 3 bases and J shed 4 bases, with 12 bases lying between them. This CDR3 is CASSLLERGTEAFF. The CDR3 DNA is TGTGCCAGCAGTTTGCTCGAAAGGGGCACTGAAGCTTTCTTT.

The V gene is TRBV7-9, the J gene TRBJ2-3; unclear D gene. The V gene's germline CDR1 is SEHNR and CDR2 FQNEAQ (reference sequence). The V and J ends lost 7 bases and 6 bases respectively, with 20 bases between them. The CDR3 consists of 15 residues. DNA for the CDR3: TGTGCCAGCAACCTACTATTATTGGACGGTGATACGCAGTATTTT. Its translation: CASNLLLLDGDTQYF.